The clone carrying this T cell receptor beta chain was detected only a few times. What it binds is unknown. TCRdb's table, derived via immunoSEQ multiplex PCR, lists solely in-frame clones and lacks some. The sample has tens of thousands of clones, approximately 94% seen once. This entry belongs to a study of cytomegalovirus exposure and HLA in healthy donors. Study outcomes and limitations: A list of 150 to 200 TCR beta chains associated with cytomegalovirus was given. Researchers reported that a few CMV-associated chains were confirmed in vitro as CMV antigen-specific.

V lost 5 bases, J lost 4 bases, and 9 bases lay in between. CDR3 length equals 13 residues. In germline, CDR1 is LNHDA, CDR2 SQIVND (reference sequence). The V gene is TRBV19, the J gene TRBJ1-5; no clear D. This sequence was found in a woman under 30 in good health and CMV-seropositive. Sequencing used PBMCs. CDR3 nucleotides: TGTGCCAGTAGTGAACAGCGGAATCAGCCCCAGCATTTT. The encoded protein is CASSEQRNQPQHF.